The 24 T cell receptor beta chains listed next were all sequenced from one sample in a study of T cell repertoires in cytomegalovirus infection. These receptors' targets are unknown. TCRdb reanalysed the reads using MiXCR and keeps one entry per CDR3 protein. The data hold about 770,000 distinct CDR3 sequences, with under 35% observed a single time. Material: cultured CD8+ T cells from PBMCs, obtained from culture after CMV antigen stimulation. The receptors were sampled from a human donor in good health (CMV status not recorded). Some clones in this sample may be carry-over from other donors' samples.

In its sample, this clonotype was seen a few times. In DNA, the CDR3 is TGTGCCAGCAGCGACTACCGGGACGGGAACACCGGGGAGCTGTTTTTT. This translates into CASSDYRDGNTGELFF. The V and J genes are TRBV5-3 and TRBJ2-2; D could derive from TRBD1 or TRBD2 (5 bases each). TRBV5-3 is an ORF; its function is uncertain. There are 16 residues in the CDR3. V was clipped by 8 bases and J by 1 base, with 18 bases between them.

The chain joins TRBV12-3 or TRBV12-4 to TRBJ1-5, with a possible D match to TRBD1 (5 bases). This CDR3 has 15 residues. The V and J ends lost 4 bases and 3 bases respectively, with 13 bases between them. CDR3 sequence: CASSSDGTSNQPQHF. CDR3 sequence (DNA): TGTGCCAGCAGTTCCGACGGGACTTCCAATCAGCCCCAGCATTTT.

This chain joins TRBV7-6 and TRBJ2-2, with TRBD2 identical over 13 bases. CDR3 length: 15 residues. Losses at the gene ends were 5 bases for V and 8 bases for J; bases not matched to a gene: 5. Per germline, CDR1 SGHVS and CDR2 FNYEAQ. CDR3 region: CASSRTSGGSGELFF. CDR3 nucleotide sequence: TGTGCCAGCAGCCGGACTAGCGGGGGATCAGGGGAGCTGTTTTTT.

This clonotype was seen a few times. CDR3 in DNA: TGTGCCAGCCTCCCCGCGGGGAATCAGCCCCAGCATTTT. Translating gives CASLPAGNQPQHF. This rearrangement joins TRBV19 to TRBJ1-5, with D unresolved. Deletions cut 9 bases from V and 4 bases from J, with 13 bases between. The germline CDR1 and CDR2 sequences are LNHDA and SQIVND (reference sequence). This CDR3 region has 13 residues.

The chain has TRBV7-9 and TRBJ2-2; possibly TRBD1 for D (8 bases). Germline V CDR1 and CDR2: SEHNR, FQNEAQ (reference sequence). V was cut by 5 bases and J by 6 bases, with 19 bases left in between. The CDR3 has 16 amino acids. This CDR3 is CASSATQGGDAGELFF. As DNA, the CDR3 is TGTGCCAGCAGCGCCACACAGGGGGGGGACGCCGGGGAGCTGTTTTTT.

This clonotype has only a few counts. The chain has TRBV19 and TRBJ2-2; D possibly matches TRBD1 or TRBD2 (6 bases each). The germline gives CDR1 LNHDA, CDR2 SQIVND (reference sequence). The CDR3 is made up of 15 amino acids. The germline V and J ends were trimmed by 3 bases and 4 bases, with 12 bases remaining between them. CDR3: CASSMYREVTGELFF. The CDR3 bases are TGTGCCAGTAGTATGTACAGGGAGGTCACCGGGGAGCTGTTTTTT. Using reference TRBV19 and TRBJ2-2 for the parts outside the CDR3, the full variable domain is DGGITQSPKYLFRKEGQNVTLSCEQNLNHDAMYWYRQDPGQGLRLIYYSQIVNDFQKGDIAEGYSVSREKKESFPLTVTSAQKNPTAFYLCASSMYREVTGELFFGEGSRLTVL.

This clonotype has more than one count but fewer than ten. This rearrangement joins TRBV27 to TRBJ2-1; 8 bases line up with TRBD1. Germline assignment: CDR1 MNHEY and CDR2 SMNVEV (reference sequence). J gave up 4 bases and V 0 bases, and 2 bases lay outside the gene matches. The CDR3 spans 15 residues. CDR3 residues: CASSLSGQEYNEQFF. CDR3 in DNA: TGTGCCAGCAGTTTATCGGGACAGGAGTACAATGAGCAGTTCTTC.

The V gene is TRBV6-8, the J gene TRBJ2-3; D is undetermined. The CDR3 runs 15 residues. Trimming removed 2 bases from V and 0 bases from J, with 9 bases in between. Per germline, CDR1 MNHGY and CDR2 SAAAGT. The CDR3 region is CASSYRASSTDTQYF. CDR3 bases: TGTGCCAGCAGTTACAGAGCGTCTAGCACAGATACGCAGTATTTT.

This clonotype was seen repeatedly, ten times or more. The chain is built from TRBV7-2 and TRBJ1-2; weak D call: TRBD1 (5 bases). CDR1 SGHTA and CDR2 FQGNSA come from the germline V gene. The CDR3 is 18 residues long. Trimming cost V 4 bases and J 7 bases, with 28 bases left between them. The DNA for the CDR3 is TGTGCCAGCAGCTCGGCCCCGCGCAGGGCAGCGAGTTATAGTGGCTACACCTTC. Its protein is CASSSAPRRAASYSGYTF.

This clonotype came up a few times. The CDR3 spells CASSPSGGAGDNEQFF. The CDR3 DNA is TGTGCCAGCAGCCCTAGCGGGGGGGCCGGTGACAATGAGCAGTTCTTC. This chain uses TRBV7-6 with TRBJ2-1, with TRBD2 identical over 12 bases. Germline CDR1 and CDR2: SGHVS and FNYEAQ. With V trimmed by 5 bases and J by 5 bases, 7 bases remained unmatched. This CDR3 contains 16 residues.

The rearrangement links TRBV4-3 to TRBJ1-6, with D possibly being TRBD1 (6 bases). V was clipped by 0 bases and J by 9 bases, with 12 bases between them. There are 15 residues in the CDR3. Germline V gene data show CDR1 as LGHNA and CDR2 as YSLEER. CDR3 in DNA: TGCGCCAGCAGCCAAGAGCACGGGGGGCTTTCACCCCTCCACTTT. This translates into CASSQEHGGLSPLHF.

The CDR3: CASSPWGGRPLNTEAFF. The CDR3 nucleotides are TGTGCCAGCAGTCCTTGGGGGGGGCGCCCCTTGAACACTGAAGCTTTCTTT. J is TRBJ1-1 and V is TRBV27, with D perhaps matching TRBD1 (6 bases). V gave up 5 bases and J gave up 0 bases, with 19 bases separating them. Germline loops: CDR1 MNHEY, CDR2 SMNVEV (reference sequence). This CDR3 has 17 residues.

The rearrangement links TRBV4-1 to TRBJ2-1; 9 bases map to TRBD1. The germline V gene has CDR1 MGHRA and CDR2 YSYEKL. The trim removed 0 bases at V and 7 bases at J, leaving 10 bases unmatched. The CDR3 is 17 residues long. CDR3 in amino acids: CASSQDPPGTGYNEQFF. The CDR3 bases are TGCGCCAGCAGCCAAGACCCTCCCGGGACAGGGTATAATGAGCAGTTCTTC.

This chain uses TRBV7-3 with TRBJ2-5; D gene unclear. V was shortened by 1 base and J by 5 bases, with 8 bases between the two germline ends. This CDR3 has 13 residues. The germline V gene encodes CDR1 SGHTA and CDR2 FQGTGA. The CDR3 DNA sequence: TGTGCCAGCAGCTTAAGTGGGGATGAGACCCAGTACTTC. This sequence encodes CASSLSGDETQYF.

The chain uses TRBV6-2 or TRBV6-3 and TRBJ1-2; the D gene is possibly TRBD1 (5 bases). Trimming removed 1 base from V and 5 bases from J, with 11 bases in between. Germline V gene lookup returns CDR1 MNHEY and CDR2 SVGEGT. The CDR3 runs 14 residues. CDR3 bases: TGTGCCAGCAGTTACTTGGGGGAGCGGTATGGCTACACCTTC. Protein product: CASSYLGERYGYTF.

Ten or more counts support this clonotype. The chain carries TRBV6-6 and TRBJ2-3; D gene unclear. Germline values: CDR1 MNHNY, CDR2 SVGAGI (reference sequence). This CDR3 spans 14 amino acids. V was pared by 2 bases and J by 0 bases, with 6 bases between. This CDR3 reads CASSYGDSTDTQYF. The CDR3 coding sequence is TGTGCCAGCAGTTACGGGGATAGCACAGATACGCAGTATTTT.

This clonotype showed up just a few times. V is TRBV6-6 and J is TRBJ2-6; D may be TRBD1 (6 bases). The CDR3 contains 14 residues. Trimming shortened V by 11 bases and J by 0 bases, and 11 bases separated the two germline ends. The germline gives CDR1 MNHNY, CDR2 SVGAGI (reference sequence). In DNA form, the CDR3 reads TGTGCCGGCGGACAGCACTCTGGGGCCAACGTCCTGACTTTC. Its translation: CAGGQHSGANVLTF.

V is TRBV4-1 and J is TRBJ2-7, with D possibly being TRBD1 (5 bases). The CDR3 extends over 15 amino acids. The V and J ends lost 1 base and 1 base respectively, with 11 bases between them. Germline V gene sequence: CDR1 MGHRA, CDR2 YSYEKL. This CDR3 is CASSQGQGSSYEQYV. CDR3 nucleotide sequence: TGCGCCAGCAGCCAAGGTCAGGGTAGTTCCTACGAGCAGTACGTC.

This clonotype was picked up many times. CDR3 coding DNA: TGTGCCAGCAGTGCCGACAGCCTCAATCAGCCCCAGCATTTT. It specifies CASSADSLNQPQHF. The chain has TRBV12-3 or TRBV12-4 and TRBJ1-5; maybe TRBD1 (5 bases). Trimming stripped 5 bases from V and 3 bases from J, with 11 bases between. This CDR3 is built from 14 residues.

This chain links TRBV2 with TRBJ1-2; TRBD1 aligns across 7 bases. J lost 10 bases, V lost 9 bases, and 11 bases had no gene match. The germline V gene encodes CDR1 SNHLY and CDR2 FYNNEI. The length of the CDR3 is 12 residues. The CDR3: CARRDSGRDYTF. DNA for the CDR3: TGTGCCAGAAGGGACAGTGGGCGCGACTACACCTTC.

The chain links TRBV11-1 to TRBJ1-1, with D perhaps TRBD1 (6 bases). The CDR3 totals 14 residues. V lost 2 bases, J lost 5 bases, and 12 bases lay in between. Germline CDR1 reads SGHAT; CDR2 reads FQDESV (reference sequence). The CDR3 bases are TGTGCCAGCAGCTTAAGGGGGGTGAGGACTGAAGCTTTCTTT. It specifies CASSLRGVRTEAFF.

The rearrangement joins TRBV7-6 to TRBJ2-7; perhaps D is TRBD1 or TRBD2 (5 bases each). The CDR3 length is 14 residues. Germline CDR1 and CDR2: SGHVS and FNYEAQ. Trimming removed 5 bases from V and 7 bases from J, with 18 bases in between. The DNA for the CDR3 is TGTGCCAGCAGCCCTGGGACGGGCCTAATGGAGCAGTACTTC. Translated, it gives CASSPGTGLMEQYF.

This clonotype was seen a few times. This chain uses TRBV19 with TRBJ2-5, with 10 bases aligning to TRBD2. V lost 6 bases, J lost 3 bases, and 7 bases stayed unmatched. The germline V gene has CDR1 LNHDA and CDR2 SQIVND (reference sequence). This CDR3 spans 15 amino acids. The CDR3 coding sequence is TGTGCCAGTAGCTCCGGGACTAGCGTCGAAGAGACCCAGTACTTC. Translated, it gives CASSSGTSVEETQYF.

There are a few counts of this clonotype. This chain uses TRBV10-3 with TRBJ1-2, with D tentatively TRBD1 (6 bases). The V end was cut by 6 bases, the J end by 5 bases, with 16 bases between. The germline CDR1 and CDR2 sequences are ENHRY and SYGVKD. The CDR3 has 14 amino acids. CDR3 amino acids: CAIRLDRESYGYTF. CDR3 DNA sequence: TGTGCCATCAGACTGGACAGAGAATCTTATGGCTACACCTTC.